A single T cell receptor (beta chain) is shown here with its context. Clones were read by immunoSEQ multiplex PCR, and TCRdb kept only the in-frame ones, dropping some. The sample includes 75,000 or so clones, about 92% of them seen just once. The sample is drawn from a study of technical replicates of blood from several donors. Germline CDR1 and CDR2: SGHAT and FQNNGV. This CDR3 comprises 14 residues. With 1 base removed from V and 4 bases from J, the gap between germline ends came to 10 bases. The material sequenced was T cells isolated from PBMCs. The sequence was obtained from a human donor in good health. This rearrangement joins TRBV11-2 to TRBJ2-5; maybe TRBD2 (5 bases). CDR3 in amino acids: CASSLGFGGETQYF. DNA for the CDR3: TGTGCCAGCAGCTTAGGTTTTGGAGGAGAGACCCAGTACTTC.